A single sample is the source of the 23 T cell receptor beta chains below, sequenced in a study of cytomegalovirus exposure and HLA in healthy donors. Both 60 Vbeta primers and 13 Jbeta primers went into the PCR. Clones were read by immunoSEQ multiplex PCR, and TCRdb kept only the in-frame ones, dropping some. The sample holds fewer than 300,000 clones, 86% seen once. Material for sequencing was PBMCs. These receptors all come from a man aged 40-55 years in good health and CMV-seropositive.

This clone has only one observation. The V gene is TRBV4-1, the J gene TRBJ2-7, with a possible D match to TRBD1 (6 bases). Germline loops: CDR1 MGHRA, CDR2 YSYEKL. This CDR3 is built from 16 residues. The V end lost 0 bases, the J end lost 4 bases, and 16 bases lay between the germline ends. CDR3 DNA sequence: TGCGCCAGCAGCCAAGAAAGCCAGGGGACGTTTTACGAGCAGTACTTC. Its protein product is CASSQESQGTFYEQYF.

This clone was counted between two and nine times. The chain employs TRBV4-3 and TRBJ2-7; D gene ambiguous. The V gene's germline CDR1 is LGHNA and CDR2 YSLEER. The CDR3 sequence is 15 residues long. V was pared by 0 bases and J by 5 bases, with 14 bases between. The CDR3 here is CASSQDAGWSNEQYF. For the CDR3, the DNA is TGCGCCAGCAGCCAAGATGCCGGGTGGTCAAACGAGCAGTACTTC.

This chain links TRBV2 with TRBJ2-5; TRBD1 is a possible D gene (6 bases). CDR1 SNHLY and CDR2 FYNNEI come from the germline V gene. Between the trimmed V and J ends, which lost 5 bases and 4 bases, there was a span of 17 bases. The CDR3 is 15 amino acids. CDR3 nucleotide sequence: TGTGCCAGCAGTAGACCACAGGGACCCTCAGAGACCCAGTACTTC. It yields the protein CASSRPQGPSETQYF.

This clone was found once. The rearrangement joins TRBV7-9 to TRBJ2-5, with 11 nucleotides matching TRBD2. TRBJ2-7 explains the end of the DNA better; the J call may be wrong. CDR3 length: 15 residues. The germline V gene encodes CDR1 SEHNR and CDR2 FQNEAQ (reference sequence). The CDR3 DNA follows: TGTGCCAGCAGCACCACGACTAGCGGGATCGTCGAGCAGTACTTC. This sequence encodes CASSTTTSGIVEQYF.

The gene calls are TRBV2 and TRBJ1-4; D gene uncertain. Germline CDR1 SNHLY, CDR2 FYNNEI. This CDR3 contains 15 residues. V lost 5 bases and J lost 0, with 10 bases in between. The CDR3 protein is CASSRRVATNEKLFF. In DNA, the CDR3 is TGTGCCAGCAGTAGGAGAGTTGCAACTAATGAAAAACTGTTTTTT.

In nucleotides, the CDR3 is TGCGCCAGCAGCCGCGGACTAGCGGGAGCCGAGCAGTACTTC. It yields the protein CASSRGLAGAEQYF. The chain is built from TRBV4-1 and TRBJ2-7, with 13 bases identical to TRBD2. Per the germline V gene, CDR1 is MGHRA and CDR2 is YSYEKL. There are 14 residues in the CDR3. V was pared by 4 bases and J by 6 bases, with 3 bases of the junction left unmatched.

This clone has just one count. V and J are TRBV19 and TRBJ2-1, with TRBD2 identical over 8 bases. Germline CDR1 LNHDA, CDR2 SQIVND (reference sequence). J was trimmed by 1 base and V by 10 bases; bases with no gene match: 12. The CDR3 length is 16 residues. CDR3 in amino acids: CATAKWSGRSYNEQFF. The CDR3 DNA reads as TGTGCCACCGCAAAGTGGAGCGGGAGATCCTACAATGAGCAGTTCTTC.

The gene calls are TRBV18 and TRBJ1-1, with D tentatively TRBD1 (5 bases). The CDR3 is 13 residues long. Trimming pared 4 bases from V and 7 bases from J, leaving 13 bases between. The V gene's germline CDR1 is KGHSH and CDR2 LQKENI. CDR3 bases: TGTGCCAGCTCACGGCTATCGGACAATGAAGCTTTCTTT. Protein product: CASSRLSDNEAFF. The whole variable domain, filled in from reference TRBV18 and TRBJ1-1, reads NAGVMQNPRHLVRRRGQEARLRCSPMKGHSHVYWYRQLPEEGLKFMVYLQKENIIDESGMPKERFSAEFPKEGPSILRIQQVVRGDSAAYFCASSRLSDNEAFFGQGTRLTVV.

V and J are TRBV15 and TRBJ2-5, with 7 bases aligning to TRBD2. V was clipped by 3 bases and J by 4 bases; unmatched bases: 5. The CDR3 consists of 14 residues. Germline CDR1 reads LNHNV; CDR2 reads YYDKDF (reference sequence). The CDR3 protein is CATSRGGGTETQYF. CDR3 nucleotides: TGTGCCACCAGCAGGGGGGGAGGGACAGAGACCCAGTACTTC.

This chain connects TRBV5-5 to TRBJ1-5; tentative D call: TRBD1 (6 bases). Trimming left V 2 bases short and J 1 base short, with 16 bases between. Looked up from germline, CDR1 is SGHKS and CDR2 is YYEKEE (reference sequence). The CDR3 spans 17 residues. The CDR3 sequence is CASSFGPHTGSNQPQHF. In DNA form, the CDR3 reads TGTGCCAGCAGCTTTGGCCCACACACAGGGAGCAATCAGCCCCAGCATTTT.

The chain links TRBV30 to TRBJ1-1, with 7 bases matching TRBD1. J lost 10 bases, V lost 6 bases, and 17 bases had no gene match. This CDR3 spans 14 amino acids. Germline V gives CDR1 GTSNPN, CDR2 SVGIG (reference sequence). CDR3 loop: CACTQTGWFGGAFF. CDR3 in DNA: TGTGCCTGCACGCAGACAGGGTGGTTTGGTGGAGCTTTCTTT.

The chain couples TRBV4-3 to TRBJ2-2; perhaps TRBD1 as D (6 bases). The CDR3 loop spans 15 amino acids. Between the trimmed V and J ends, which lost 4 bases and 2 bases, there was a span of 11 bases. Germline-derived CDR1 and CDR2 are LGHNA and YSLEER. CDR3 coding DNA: TGCGCCAGCAGCCCAGGACAGTATAACACCGGGGAGCTGTTTTTT. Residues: CASSPGQYNTGELFF.

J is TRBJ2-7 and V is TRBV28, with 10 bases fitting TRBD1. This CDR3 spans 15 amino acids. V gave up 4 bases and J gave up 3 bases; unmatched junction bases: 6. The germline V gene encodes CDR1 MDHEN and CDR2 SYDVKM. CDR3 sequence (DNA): TGTGCCAGCAGTTCGTCCGGGACAGGGGACTACGAGCAGTACTTC. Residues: CASSSSGTGDYEQYF.

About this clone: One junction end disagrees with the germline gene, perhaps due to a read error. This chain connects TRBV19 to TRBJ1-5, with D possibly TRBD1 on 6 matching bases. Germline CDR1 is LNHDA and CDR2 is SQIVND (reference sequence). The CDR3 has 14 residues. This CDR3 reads CASSIGTINQPRHF. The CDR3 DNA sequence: TGTGCCAGTAGTATCGGGACAATTAATCAGCCCCGGCATTTT.

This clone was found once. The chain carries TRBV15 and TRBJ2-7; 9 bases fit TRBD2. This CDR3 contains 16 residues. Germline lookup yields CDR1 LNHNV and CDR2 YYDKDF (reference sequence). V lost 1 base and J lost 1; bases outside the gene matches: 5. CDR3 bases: TGTGCCACCAGCAGAGTATTAGCGGGGGTTTCCTACGAGCAGTACTTC. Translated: CATSRVLAGVSYEQYF.

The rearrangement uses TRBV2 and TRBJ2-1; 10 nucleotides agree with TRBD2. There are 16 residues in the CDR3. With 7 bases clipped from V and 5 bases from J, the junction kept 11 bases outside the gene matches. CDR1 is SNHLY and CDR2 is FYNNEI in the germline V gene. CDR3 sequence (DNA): TGTGCCAGCATTTGGCTAGCGGGAGTCTACAACAATGAGCAGTTCTTC. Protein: CASIWLAGVYNNEQFF.

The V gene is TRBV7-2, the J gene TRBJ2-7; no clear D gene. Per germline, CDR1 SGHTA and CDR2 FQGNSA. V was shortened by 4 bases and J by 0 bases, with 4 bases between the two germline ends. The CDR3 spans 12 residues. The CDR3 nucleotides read TGTGCCAGCAGCTCTCTCTCCTACGAGCAGTACTTC. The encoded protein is CASSSLSYEQYF.

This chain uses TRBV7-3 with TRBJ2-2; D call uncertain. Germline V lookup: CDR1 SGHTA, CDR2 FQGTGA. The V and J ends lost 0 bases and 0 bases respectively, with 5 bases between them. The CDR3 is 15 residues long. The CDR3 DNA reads TGTGCCAGCAGCTTAACCCCCACGAACACCGGGGAGCTGTTTTTT. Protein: CASSLTPTNTGELFF. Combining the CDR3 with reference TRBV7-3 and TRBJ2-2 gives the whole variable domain GAGVSQTPSNKVTEKGKYVELRCDPISGHTALYWYRQSLGQGPEFLIYFQGTGAADDSGLPNDRFFAVRPEGSVSTLKIQRTERGDSAVYLCASSLTPTNTGELFFGEGSRLTVL.

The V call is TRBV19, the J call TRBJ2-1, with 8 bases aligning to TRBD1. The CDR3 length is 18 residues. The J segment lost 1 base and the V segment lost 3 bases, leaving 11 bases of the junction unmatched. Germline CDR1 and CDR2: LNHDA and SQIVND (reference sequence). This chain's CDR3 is CASSIFFAGGASYNEQFF. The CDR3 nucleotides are TGTGCCAGTAGTATTTTTTTTGCAGGGGGCGCATCCTACAATGAGCAGTTCTTC.

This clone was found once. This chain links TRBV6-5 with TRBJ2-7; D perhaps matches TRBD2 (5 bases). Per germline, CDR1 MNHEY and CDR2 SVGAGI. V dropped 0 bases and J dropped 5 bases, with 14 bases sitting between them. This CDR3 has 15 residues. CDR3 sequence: CASSYSDEGGHEQYF. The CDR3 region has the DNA TGTGCCAGCAGTTACTCTGACGAGGGTGGCCACGAGCAGTACTTC.

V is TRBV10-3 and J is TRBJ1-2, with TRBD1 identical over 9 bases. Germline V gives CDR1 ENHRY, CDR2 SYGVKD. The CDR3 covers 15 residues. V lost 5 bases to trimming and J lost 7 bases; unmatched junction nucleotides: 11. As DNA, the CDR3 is TGTGCCATCAGTACACAGGGGGCCGATGTCCCTGGCTACACCTTC. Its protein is CAISTQGADVPGYTF.

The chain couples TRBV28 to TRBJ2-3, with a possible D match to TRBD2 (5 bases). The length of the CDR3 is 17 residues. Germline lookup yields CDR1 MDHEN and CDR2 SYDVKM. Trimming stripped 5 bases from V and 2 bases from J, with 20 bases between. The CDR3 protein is CASSPASGGWNTDTQYF. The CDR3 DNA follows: TGTGCCAGCAGTCCCGCCTCCGGAGGTTGGAACACAGATACGCAGTATTTT. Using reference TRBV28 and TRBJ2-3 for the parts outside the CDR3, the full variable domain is DVKVTQSSRYLVKRTGEKVFLECVQDMDHENMFWYRQDPGLGLRLIYFSYDVKMKEKGDIPEGYSVSREKKERFSLILESASTNQTSMYLCASSPASGGWNTDTQYFGPGTRLTVL.

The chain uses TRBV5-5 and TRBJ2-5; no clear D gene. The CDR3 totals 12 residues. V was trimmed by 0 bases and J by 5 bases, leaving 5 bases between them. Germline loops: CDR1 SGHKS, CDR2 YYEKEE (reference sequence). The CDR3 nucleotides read TGTGCCAGCAGCTTGGCCGTTGAGACCCAGTACTTC. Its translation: CASSLAVETQYF.